A selection of T cell receptor beta chains follows, all from one sample in a study of T cells expressing NK-cell markers. TCRdb reprocessed the 5' RACE reads and stores each CDR3 protein as one record, lacking DNA. The sample has about 260,000 distinct CDR3 sequences; the top ten hold 4% to 5%. The source material was blood T cells: a sorted CD56 or NKG2C T cell subset, CD4+ or CD8+ T cells, or bulk PBMC T cells (not recorded which). These receptor sequences come from a woman aged 18 to 75 in good health. CDR3s include the opening cysteine and the closing phenylalanine or tryptophan. Each record gives: J gene, V gene, CDR3 length, CDR3 protein.

>TRBJ1-1|TRBV7-2|13
CASSFLQDLEAFF
>TRBJ1-3|TRBV29-1|13
CSVRLVSGNTIYF
>TRBJ1-1|TRBV20-1|15
CSARDSRHQNTEAFF
>TRBJ1-1|TRBV7-2|16
CASSLGGTTSNTEAFF
>TRBJ2-1|TRBV12-3/TRBV12-4|14
CASMLAGGPAEQFF
>TRBJ1-1|TRBV12-3/TRBV12-4|13
CASNPGRDTEAFF
>TRBJ2-5|TRBV3-1|15
CASSLIGAVQETQYF
>TRBJ2-3|TRBV12-3/TRBV12-4|14
CASSRTGGADTQYF
>TRBJ2-1|TRBV11-2|15
CASSLAPLARNEQFF
>TRBJ2-4|TRBV11-2|13
CASSLGEKNIQYF
>TRBJ1-6|TRBV10-3|14
CAISDGSYNSPLHF
>TRBJ1-5|TRBV4-2|16
CASSQGLGVIGEPQHF
>TRBJ1-4|TRBV12-3/TRBV12-4|13
CASRGQGGEKLFF
>TRBJ2-3|TRBV7-2|14
CASRASASTDTQYF
>TRBJ2-7|TRBV5-5|13
CASSRTSTYEQYF
>TRBJ2-5|TRBV12-3/TRBV12-4|14
CASSGQGRPETQYF
>TRBJ2-1|TRBV7-2|15
CASSQRGTSYNEQFF
>TRBJ2-7|TRBV10-3|13
CAISALGGYEQYF
>TRBJ2-7|TRBV20-1|15
CSARGSGQKVYEQYF
>TRBJ2-3|TRBV20-1|14
CSAPGTSGAPTQYF
>TRBJ1-1|TRBV28|13
CASSFPGGTEAFF
>TRBJ2-1|TRBV4-3|18
CASSQGGGHRSSYNEQFF
>TRBJ2-5|TRBV19|13
CASSIWPQETQYF
>TRBJ1-6|TRBV28|14
CASRRDFGNSPLHF
>TRBJ1-4|TRBV12-3/TRBV12-4|14
CASSFRTGGEKLFF
>TRBJ1-1|TRBV29-1|13
CSVRNSMNTEAFF
>TRBJ2-1|TRBV6-1|16
CASSPHLSGGFNEQFF
>TRBJ2-5|TRBV5-1|15
CASSRGQATQETQYF
>TRBJ1-6|TRBV12-3/TRBV12-4|14
CASSLAVYNSPLHF